The 24 T cell receptor beta chains reported below all come from one sample, sequenced in a study of brain T cells in children with intractable seizures. Assay: immunoSEQ multiplex PCR; the TCRdb copy retains only in-frame clones and omits some. The table lists 60,000 to 85,000 clones, around 93% of them singletons. The sample here was peripheral blood, taken at surgery. The receptor set was obtained from a boy in the first two years of life with tuberous sclerosis and intractable seizures.

The rearrangement links TRBV7-3 to TRBJ2-1; 7 bases match TRBD1. Per germline, CDR1 SGHTA and CDR2 FQGTGA. V shed 1 base, J shed 0 bases, and the junction held 6 bases outside the gene matches. This CDR3 is 17 amino acids long. The CDR3 nucleotides read TGTGCCAGCAGCTTAAGAGACAGGGCGAGCTCCTACAATGAGCAGTTCTTC. Its translation is CASSLRDRASSYNEQFF. The variable domain in full, completed from reference TRBV7-3 and TRBJ2-1, reads GAGVSQTPSNKVTEKGKYVELRCDPISGHTALYWYRQSLGQGPEFLIYFQGTGAADDSGLPNDRFFAVRPEGSVSTLKIQRTERGDSAVYLCASSLRDRASSYNEQFFGPGTRLTVL.

This clone was seen only once. V is TRBV2 and J is TRBJ1-1; D is unresolved. The CDR3 consists of 15 residues. The germline V and J ends were trimmed by 2 bases and 2 bases, with 12 bases remaining between them. The germline V gene has CDR1 SNHLY and CDR2 FYNNEI. The CDR3 DNA follows: TGTGCCAGCAGTGAAATTCAGGTCGTCAACACTGAAGCTTTCTTT. Amino acid sequence: CASSEIQVVNTEAFF. Combining the CDR3 with reference TRBV2 and TRBJ1-1 gives the whole variable domain EPEVTQTPSHQVTQMGQEVILRCVPISNHLYFYWYRQILGQKVEFLVSFYNNEISEKSEIFDDQFSVERPDGSNFTLKIRSTKLEDSAMYFCASSEIQVVNTEAFFGQGTRLTVV.

This clone has only one observation. V and J are TRBV11-2 and TRBJ2-1, with no clear D. V gave up 1 base and J gave up 8 bases, with 9 bases separating them. CDR3 length: 13 residues. Germline CDR1 reads SGHAT; CDR2 reads FQNNGV. CDR3 DNA sequence: TGTGCCAGCAGCTTAGTAGAGGACCATGAGCAGTTCTTC. Protein: CASSLVEDHEQFF.

The chain employs TRBV14 and TRBJ2-4; D unclear. This CDR3 spans 14 amino acids. The V and J ends lost 3 bases and 6 bases respectively, with 12 bases between them. CDR1 is SGHDN, CDR2 FVKESK, per germline. CDR3: CASSHGYGINIQYF. CDR3 sequence (DNA): TGTGCCAGCAGCCACGGTTACGGTATAAACATTCAGTACTTC.

The rearrangement joins TRBV30 to TRBJ1-1; possibly TRBD1 for D (6 bases). V gave up 1 base and J gave up 1 base, with 7 bases separating them. The CDR3 runs 13 residues. The V gene's germline CDR1 is GTSNPN and CDR2 SVGIG (reference sequence). CDR3 sequence: CAWSAQGNTEAFF. In DNA form, the CDR3 reads TGTGCCTGGAGTGCACAGGGGAACACTGAAGCTTTCTTT. Variable domain in full (rest from reference TRBV30 and TRBJ1-1): SQTIHQWPATLVQPVGSPLSLECTVEGTSNPNLYWYRQAAGRGLQLLFYSVGIGQISSEVPQNLSASRPQDRQFILSSKKLLLSDSGFYLCAWSAQGNTEAFFGQGTRLTVV.

The gene calls are TRBV7-3 and TRBJ1-1; no definite D call. Germline V lookup: CDR1 SGHTA, CDR2 FQGTGA. Trimming pared 5 bases from V and 4 bases from J, leaving 14 bases between. The CDR3 consists of 14 residues. The DNA of the CDR3 is TGTGCCAGCAGCCCGCAACGGGATAGCACTGAAGCTTTCTTT. Its translation: CASSPQRDSTEAFF.

The chain employs TRBV29-1 and TRBJ1-1, with D possibly being TRBD1 (5 bases). Trimming removed 2 bases from V and 2 bases from J, with 9 bases in between. The CDR3 loop spans 13 amino acids. The germline gives CDR1 SQVTM, CDR2 ANQGSEA. CDR3 sequence: CSVERGTNTEAFF. For the CDR3, the DNA is TGCAGCGTTGAAAGGGGAACCAACACTGAAGCTTTCTTT.

The chain recombines TRBV7-9 with TRBJ1-4; 9 bases fit TRBD1. Trimming removed 5 bases from V and 5 bases from J; junction bases left unmatched: 6. Germline CDR1 is SEHNR and CDR2 is FQNEAQ (reference sequence). The CDR3 covers 15 residues. The CDR3: CASSRTGGANEKLFF. The CDR3 nucleotides read TGTGCCAGCAGCCGAACAGGGGGCGCGAATGAAAAACTGTTTTTT.

The chain combines TRBV7-3 with TRBJ1-1, with D tentatively TRBD1 (6 bases). The V end was cut by 0 bases, the J end by 5 bases, with 10 bases between. The CDR3 runs 14 residues. Germline CDR1 is SGHTA and CDR2 is FQGTGA. The CDR3 nucleotides read TGTGCCAGCAGCTTAACAGGGGGTGGTACTGAAGCTTTCTTT. Amino acids: CASSLTGGGTEAFF.

The chain is built from TRBV6-5 and TRBJ1-5; tentatively, D is TRBD1 (6 bases). Trimming removed 6 bases from V and 6 bases from J, with 15 bases in between. This CDR3 has 14 amino acids. Germline V lookup: CDR1 MNHEY, CDR2 SVGAGI. The CDR3 sequence is CASRAGESGQPQHF. Written as DNA, the CDR3 is TGTGCCAGCAGGGCAGGGGAGAGCGGTCAGCCCCAGCATTTT.

This clone was seen a single time. The chain couples TRBV5-6 to TRBJ2-1; unclear D gene. V was shortened by 0 bases and J by 6 bases, with 1 base between the two germline ends. From germline, CDR1 is SGHDT and CDR2 YYEEEE. The CDR3 runs to 11 residues. CDR3 DNA: TGTGCCAGCAGCTTGGCCAATGAGCAGTTCTTC. Residues: CASSLANEQFF.

For the CDR3, the DNA is TGTGCCACCGGAACCGGGACCGAGTACTACGAGCAGTACTTC. Amino acid sequence: CATGTGTEYYEQYF. The chain is built from TRBV15 and TRBJ2-7; D is possibly TRBD1 or TRBD2 (5 bases each). Trimming cost V 8 bases and J 3 bases, with 17 bases left between them. This CDR3 region has 14 residues. Germline V gene lookup returns CDR1 LNHNV and CDR2 YYDKDF (reference sequence).

This CDR3 reads CASNGARDVSSYEQYF. CDR3 sequence (DNA): TGTGCCAGCAATGGCGCTCGGGACGTGAGCTCCTACGAGCAGTACTTC. The chain couples TRBV21-1 to TRBJ2-7. TRBV21-1 is a recognized pseudogene. The CDR3 is made up of 16 amino acids.

The rearrangement uses TRBV6-6 and TRBJ2-3; 10 bases align to TRBD2. The CDR3 consists of 16 residues. Germline assignment: CDR1 MNHNY and CDR2 SVGAGI (reference sequence). The CDR3 DNA follows: TGTGTCTCTGGGGCTAGCGGGGGCCGTACCACAGATACGCAGTATTTT. The encoded protein is CVSGASGGRTTDTQYF.

V is TRBV20-1 and J is TRBJ2-5; D might be TRBD1 (6 bases). The V and J ends lost 3 bases and 10 bases respectively, with 12 bases between them. The length of the CDR3 is 11 residues. Germline CDR1 and CDR2: DFQATT and SNEGSKA (reference sequence). The CDR3 here is CSASGQGRQYF. CDR3 DNA: TGCAGTGCTAGTGGGCAGGGGCGCCAGTACTTC.

The chain is built from TRBV3-1 (or the pseudogene TRBV3-2) and TRBJ2-1, with D unresolved. The V end lost 0 bases, the J end lost 7 bases, and 19 bases lay between the germline ends. This CDR3 has 17 amino acids. The germline gives CDR1 LGHDT, CDR2 YNNKEL (reference sequence). CDR3 region: CASSQEWFLGMKNEQFF. The CDR3 DNA reads as TGTGCCAGCAGCCAAGAGTGGTTTTTGGGGATGAAGAATGAGCAGTTCTTC.

The chain has TRBV20-1 and TRBJ1-1; tentative D call: TRBD1 (5 bases). Trimming removed 5 bases from V and 5 bases from J, with 15 bases in between. Germline lookup yields CDR1 DFQATT and CDR2 SNEGSKA (reference sequence). This CDR3 has 13 amino acids. The CDR3 sequence is CSAGGTERTEAFF. The CDR3 DNA reads as TGCAGTGCTGGTGGGACGGAGAGGACTGAAGCTTTCTTT.

The chain employs TRBV5-1 and TRBJ2-1, with D possibly called TRBD1 or TRBD2 (5 bases each). The CDR3 is 14 amino acids. V lost 5 bases and J lost 5, with 14 bases in between. CDR1 and CDR2 (germline): SGHRS, YFSETQ. The DNA for the CDR3 is TGCGCCAGCAGTTTTTCTCTGGGGGACAATGAGCAGTTCTTC. Its translation: CASSFSLGDNEQFF.

The V call is TRBV19, the J call TRBJ2-7; TRBD2 matches 7 bases. The CDR3 spans 14 residues. The V and J ends lost 4 bases and 2 bases, in that order; junction bases with no gene match: 5. The V gene's germline CDR1 is LNHDA and CDR2 SQIVND (reference sequence). The CDR3 sequence: CASSRGLVTYEQYF. In nucleotides, the CDR3 is TGTGCCAGTAGTAGAGGACTAGTGACCTACGAGCAGTACTTC.

The rearrangement uses TRBV7-3 and TRBJ1-1, with 7 bases matching TRBD1. CDR1 SGHTA and CDR2 FQGTGA come from the germline V gene. The CDR3 length is 16 residues. V lost 1 base, J lost 1 base, and 6 bases stayed unmatched. CDR3 coding DNA: TGTGCCAGCAGCTTAAGAGCAGGGGGAAAGAACACTGAAGCTTTCTTT. It translates to CASSLRAGGKNTEAFF.

V usage is TRBV3-1 (or the pseudogene TRBV3-2) and J usage is TRBJ1-5; D is unresolved. V lost 2 bases to trimming and J lost 0 bases, with 5 bases between them. The germline gives CDR1 LGHDT, CDR2 YNNKEL (reference sequence). The length of the CDR3 is 14 residues. In nucleotides, the CDR3 is TGTGCCAGCAGCCAACAATATAGCAATCAGCCCCAGCATTTT. It is translated as CASSQQYSNQPQHF.

The V gene is TRBV19, the J gene TRBJ1-1; TRBD1 matches at 8 bases. The germline CDR1 and CDR2 sequences are LNHDA and SQIVND (reference sequence). The ends lost 7 bases at V and 6 bases at J; junction bases unmatched: 13. This CDR3 comprises 15 residues. The CDR3, as DNA: TGTGCCAGTATAGTATCCGGGACAGGAGGGGCTGAAGCTTTCTTT. Translating gives CASIVSGTGGAEAFF.

This clone was detected only a few times. This chain links TRBV28 with TRBJ2-7, with 12 bases aligning to TRBD2. Germline V gives CDR1 MDHEN, CDR2 SYDVKM. The V and J ends lost 5 bases and 2 bases, in that order; junction bases with no gene match: 7. This CDR3 is 16 amino acids long. The CDR3 sequence: CASSLGLAGLPYEQYF. In DNA, the CDR3 is TGTGCCAGCAGTCTCGGACTAGCGGGACTCCCCTACGAGCAGTACTTC.

The chain is built from TRBV7-9 and TRBJ2-5; D unclear. The CDR3 totals 11 residues. Per the germline V gene, CDR1 is SEHNR and CDR2 is FQNEAQ (reference sequence). V was clipped by 3 bases and J by 4 bases, with 3 bases between them. Here the CDR3 DNA reads TGTGCCAGCAGCTTTCTAGAGACCCAGTACTTC. Encoded protein: CASSFLETQYF.